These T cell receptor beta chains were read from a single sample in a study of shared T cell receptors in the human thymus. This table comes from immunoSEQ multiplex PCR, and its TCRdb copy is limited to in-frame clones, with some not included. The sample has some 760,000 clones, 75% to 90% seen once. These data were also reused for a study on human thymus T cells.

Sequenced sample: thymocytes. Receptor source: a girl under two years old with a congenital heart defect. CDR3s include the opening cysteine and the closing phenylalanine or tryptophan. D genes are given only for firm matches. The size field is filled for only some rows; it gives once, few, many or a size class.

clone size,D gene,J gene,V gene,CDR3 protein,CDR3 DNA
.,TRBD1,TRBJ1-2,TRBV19,CASSQGARLDYGYTF,TGTGCCAGTAGTCAGGGGGCGCGTCTGGACTATGGCTACACCTTC
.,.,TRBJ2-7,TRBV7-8,CASSQHKRDRSSYEQYF,TGTGCCAGCAGCCAACATAAGCGAGACAGGAGCTCCTACGAGCAGTACTTC
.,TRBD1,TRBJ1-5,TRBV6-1,CASSEGDRGNQPQHF,TGTGCCAGCAGTGAAGGAGACAGGGGGAATCAGCCCCAGCATTTT
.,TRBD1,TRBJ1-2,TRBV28,CASSRTGGPWYGYTF,TGTGCCAGCAGTCGGACAGGGGGCCCGTGGTATGGCTACACCTTC
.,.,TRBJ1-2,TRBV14,CASSLPGGPFPLGYTF,TGTGCCAGCAGCCTACCGGGGGGCCCCTTCCCTCTAGGCTACACCTTC
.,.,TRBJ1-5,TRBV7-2,CASSLDWGEYQPQHF,TGTGCCAGCAGCTTAGATTGGGGGGAGTATCAGCCCCAGCATTTT
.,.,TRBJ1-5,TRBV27,CASNPQRGSQPQHF,TGTGCCAGCAACCCCCAACGGGGAAGTCAGCCCCAGCATTTT
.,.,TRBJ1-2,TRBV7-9,CASSPSNREFGYGYTF,TGTGCCAGCAGTCCATCTAACAGGGAGTTTGGGTATGGCTACACCTTC
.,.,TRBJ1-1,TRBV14,CASSPPRNTEAFF,TGTGCCAGCAGCCCCCCGCGGAACACTGAAGCTTTCTTT
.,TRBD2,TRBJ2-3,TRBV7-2,CASSPGLAGGKADTQYF,TGTGCCAGCAGCCCGGGACTAGCGGGGGGGAAGGCAGATACGCAGTATTTT
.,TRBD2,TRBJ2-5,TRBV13,CASSLGTSGGPSETQYF,TGTGCCAGCAGCCTCGGGACTAGCGGGGGGCCCTCCGAGACCCAGTACTTC
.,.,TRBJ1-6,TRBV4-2,CASSQDGGQSGPRSYNSPLHF,TGTGCCAGCAGCCAAGACGGGGGGCAATCGGGACCTCGATCCTATAATTCACCCCTCCACTTT
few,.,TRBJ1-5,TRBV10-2,CASSGREDQPQHF,TGCGCCAGCAGTGGCAGGGAGGATCAGCCCCAGCATTTT
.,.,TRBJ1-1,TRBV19,CASRGHTSGEAFF,TGTGCCAGTAGGGGACACACCAGTGGTGAAGCTTTCTTT
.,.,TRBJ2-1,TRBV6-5,CASSYSVWRGEQFF,TGTGCCAGCAGTTACTCGGTTTGGCGGGGTGAGCAGTTCTTC
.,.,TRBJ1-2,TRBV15,CATSPSVGGENYGYTF,TGTGCCACCAGTCCCTCGGTCGGGGGGGAAAACTATGGCTACACCTTC
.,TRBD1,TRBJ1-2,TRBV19,CASSPGQGAGGYTF,TGTGCCAGTAGTCCGGGACAGGGGGCAGGTGGCTACACCTTC
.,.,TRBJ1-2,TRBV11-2,CASSWGFSNYGYTF,TGTGCCAGCAGCTGGGGCTTTTCTAACTATGGCTACACCTTC
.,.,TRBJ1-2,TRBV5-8,CASSLRGKINGYTF,TGTGCCAGCAGCTTAAGGGGCAAGATCAATGGCTACACCTTC
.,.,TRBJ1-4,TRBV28,CASSFHPGAEPKGGLEKLFF,TGTGCCAGCAGTTTTCATCCAGGGGCCGAGCCTAAAGGGGGTCTGGAAAAACTGTTTTTT
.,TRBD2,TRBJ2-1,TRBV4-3,CASSQLAGGPYNEQFF,TGCGCCAGCAGCCAACTCGCGGGGGGGCCATACAATGAGCAGTTCTTC
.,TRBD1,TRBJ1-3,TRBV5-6,CASSLDRGRNTIYF,TGTGCCAGCAGCTTGGACAGGGGGCGAAACACCATATATTTT
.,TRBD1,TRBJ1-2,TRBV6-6,CASRRQGYYYGYTF,TGTGCCAGCAGACGACAGGGATATTACTATGGCTACACCTTC
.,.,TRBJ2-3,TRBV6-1,CASSGGAELPDTQYF,TGTGCCAGCAGTGGTGGAGCGGAACTACCAGATACGCAGTATTTT
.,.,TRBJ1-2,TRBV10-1,CAIPPPGLFGYTF,TGCGCCATCCCTCCCCCGGGACTGTTTGGCTACACCTTC
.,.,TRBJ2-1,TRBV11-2,CASSLDSRGSLTGEQFF,TGTGCCAGCAGCTTAGATAGTAGAGGTAGCCTCACCGGAGAGCAGTTCTTC
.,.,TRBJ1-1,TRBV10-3,CAIKPGWSLNTEAFF,TGTGCCATCAAGCCAGGGTGGTCCCTGAACACTGAAGCTTTCTTT
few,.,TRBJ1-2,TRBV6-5,CAGKTEIHGYTF,TGTGCCGGAAAGACAGAGATTCATGGCTACACCTTC
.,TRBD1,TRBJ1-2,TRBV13,CASSPSGQRNYGYTF,TGTGCCAGCAGCCCCTCGGGACAGCGTAACTATGGCTACACCTTC
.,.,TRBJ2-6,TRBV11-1,CASSLAAYSGANVLTF,TGTGCCAGCAGCTTAGCGGCTTACTCTGGGGCCAACGTCCTGACTTTC
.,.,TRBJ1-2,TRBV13,CASSLEQTNYGYTF,TGTGCCAGCAGCTTAGAACAGACCAACTATGGCTACACCTTC
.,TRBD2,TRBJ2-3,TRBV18,CASSPGLAGGRTQYF,TGTGCCAGCTCACCGGGACTAGCGGGGGGGCGTACGCAGTATTTT
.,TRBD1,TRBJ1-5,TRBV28,CASSWDRGEGNQPQHF,TGTGCCAGCAGTTGGGACAGGGGTGAGGGCAATCAGCCCCAGCATTTT
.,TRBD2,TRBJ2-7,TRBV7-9,CASSLWGPGAGEAYEQYF,TGTGCCAGCAGCTTATGGGGCCCTGGCGCGGGGGAAGCCTACGAGCAGTACTTC
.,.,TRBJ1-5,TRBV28,CASSYPRQAYSNQPQHF,TGTGCCAGCAGTTACCCGCGACAGGCTTATAGCAATCAGCCCCAGCATTTT
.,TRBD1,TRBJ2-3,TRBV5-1,CASSTGQGADTQYF,TGCGCCAGCAGCACAGGACAGGGAGCAGATACGCAGTATTTT
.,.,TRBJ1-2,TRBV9,CASSVGWSGYTF,TGTGCCAGCAGCGTAGGATGGAGTGGCTACACCTTC
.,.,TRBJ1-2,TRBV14,CASSQDFGQPANYGYTF,TGTGCCAGCAGCCAAGATTTCGGACAACCAGCTAACTATGGCTACACCTTC
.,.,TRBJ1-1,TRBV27,CASSRRQRNTEAFF,TGTGCCAGCAGTCGACGACAGCGGAACACTGAAGCTTTCTTT
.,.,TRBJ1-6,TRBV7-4,CAISLGSSYNSPLHF,TGTGCCATCTCCCTAGGTAGCTCCTATAATTCACCCCTCCACTTT
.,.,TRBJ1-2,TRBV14,CASSHKSSGPGDYGYTF,TGTGCCAGCAGCCACAAATCCTCGGGACCGGGGGACTATGGCTACACCTTC
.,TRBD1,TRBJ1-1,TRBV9,CASSVAPGQGVTEAFF,TGTGCCAGCAGCGTAGCCCCGGGACAGGGAGTGACTGAAGCTTTCTTT
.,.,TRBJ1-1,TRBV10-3,CAISEYSEGTEAFF,TGTGCCATCAGTGAGTATTCAGAGGGCACTGAAGCTTTCTTT
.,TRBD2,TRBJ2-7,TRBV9,CASSVGLAGGLDDEQYF,TGTGCCAGCAGCGTAGGGCTAGCGGGGGGCTTGGACGACGAGCAGTACTTC